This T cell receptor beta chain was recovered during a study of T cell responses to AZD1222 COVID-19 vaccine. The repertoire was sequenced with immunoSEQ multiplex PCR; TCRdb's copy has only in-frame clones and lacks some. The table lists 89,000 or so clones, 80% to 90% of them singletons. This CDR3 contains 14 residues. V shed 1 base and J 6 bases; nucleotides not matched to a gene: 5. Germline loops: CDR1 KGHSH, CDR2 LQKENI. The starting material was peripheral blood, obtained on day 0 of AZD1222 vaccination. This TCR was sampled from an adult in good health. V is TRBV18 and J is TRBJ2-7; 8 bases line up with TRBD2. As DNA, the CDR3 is TGTGCCAGCTCACCACAAGCGGGAGTTCCCGAGCAGTACTTC. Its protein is CASSPQAGVPEQYF.